This passage covers 9 T cell receptor beta chains from one sample sequenced in a study of beta chain features in type 1 diabetes. Findings and caveats of the study: All four CD4+ subsets from Type 1 diabetes patients carried moderately but significantly shorter TCRB CDR3s.

Reverse transcribing all isolated RNA meant expressed TCRB transcripts were sequenced. Repertoires were generated with immunoSEQ multiplex PCR, while TCRdb's copy carries only in-frame clones and drops some. The table lists around 120,000 clones, about 18% of them singletons. Which antigens these TCRs recognize remains unknown. The sequenced sample was central memory CD4+ T cells from blood. The receptors shown here come from a man in his late teens or twenties with type 1 diabetes.

The chain carries TRBV7-3 and TRBJ2-2; TRBD1 is a possible D gene (6 bases). The germline V gene has CDR1 SGHTA and CDR2 FQGTGA. The CDR3 contains 13 residues. Trimming left V 3 bases short and J 5 bases short, with 7 bases between. CDR3 coding DNA: TGTGCCAGCAGCTTCGGACAGACCGGGGAGCTGTTTTTT. Amino acid sequence: CASSFGQTGELFF.

The genes are TRBV30 and TRBJ1-6; no reliable D call. In germline, CDR1 is GTSNPN, CDR2 SVGIG (reference sequence). The CDR3 loop spans 13 amino acids. V shed 4 bases and J shed 5 bases, with 9 bases lying between them. The CDR3 protein is CAWNSGNNSPLHF. The CDR3 DNA reads TGTGCCTGGAACTCGGGGAATAATTCACCCCTCCACTTT.

This rearrangement joins TRBV7-9 to TRBJ1-1; TRBD1 might be the D (6 bases). This CDR3 region has 13 residues. Germline CDR1 is SEHNR and CDR2 is FQNEAQ (reference sequence). Between the trimmed V and J ends, which lost 8 bases and 0 bases, there was a span of 10 bases. In DNA, the CDR3 is TGTGCCAGCCACGGACAGTTGAACACTGAAGCTTTCTTT. This gives the protein CASHGQLNTEAFF.

This chain joins TRBV28 and TRBJ1-2; D perhaps matches TRBD1 (5 bases). Germline V gene sequence: CDR1 MDHEN, CDR2 SYDVKM. This CDR3 contains 13 residues. Trimming stripped 3 bases from V and 8 bases from J, with 13 bases between. CDR3 bases: TGTGCCAGCAGTTTGGAGGGGCGCCGGGGCTACACCTTC. Translation gives CASSLEGRRGYTF.

Details on this clone: A read error may account for a junction end that differs from germline. The chain couples TRBV7-9 to TRBJ2-7; D possibly corresponds to TRBD1 (6 bases). Germline V CDR1 and CDR2: SEHNR, FQNEAQ (reference sequence). The CDR3 consists of 10 residues. The CDR3 nucleotides read TGTGCCAGCAGCTCCGACAGGCTTGTCTTC. Translated: CASSSDRLVF.

This clone was recorded a few times. This rearrangement joins TRBV30 to TRBJ1-2, with a tentative D call TRBD1 (5 bases). Germline CDR1 reads GTSNPN; CDR2 reads SVGIG (reference sequence). Trimming shortened V by 1 base and J by 0 bases, and 9 bases separated the two germline ends. This CDR3 comprises 14 residues. Here the CDR3 DNA reads TGTGCCTGGAGTGGAGCAGGGTCTAACTATGGCTACACCTTC. This codes for CAWSGAGSNYGYTF.

This rearrangement joins TRBV2 to TRBJ2-7, with a tentative D call TRBD2 (6 bases). CDR1 SNHLY and CDR2 FYNNEI come from the germline V gene. Trimming took off 1 base at V and 0 bases at J, with 10 bases between the two ends. CDR3 size: 15 residues. In DNA, the CDR3 is TGTGCCAGCAGTGAAGGAAATAGCGGCTCCTACGAGCAGTACTTC. It yields the protein CASSEGNSGSYEQYF.

The chain employs TRBV7-2 and TRBJ2-3; D might be TRBD2 (7 bases). Germline-derived CDR1 and CDR2 are SGHTA and FQGNSA. V gave up 8 bases and J gave up 0 bases, with 15 bases separating them. The CDR3 spans 15 residues. CDR3 sequence (DNA): TGTGCCAGCGGGGAGGGACAAACTAGCACAGATACGCAGTATTTT. The encoded protein is CASGEGQTSTDTQYF. Filled out from reference TRBV7-2 and TRBJ2-3, the complete variable domain reads GAGVSQSPSNKVTEKGKDVELRCDPISGHTALYWYRQSLGQGLEFLIYFQGNSAPDKSGLPSDRFSAERTGGSVSTLTIQRTQQEDSAVYLCASGEGQTSTDTQYFGPGTRLTVL.

The chain has TRBV28 and TRBJ2-3; D assignment may be TRBD1 or TRBD2 (6 bases each). Germline-derived CDR1 and CDR2 are MDHEN and SYDVKM. There are 15 residues in the CDR3. Trimming cost V 2 bases and J 0 bases, with 9 bases left between them. The chain's CDR3 is CASSLGGPSTDTQYF. DNA for the CDR3: TGTGCCAGCAGTTTAGGGGGGCCAAGCACAGATACGCAGTATTTT.